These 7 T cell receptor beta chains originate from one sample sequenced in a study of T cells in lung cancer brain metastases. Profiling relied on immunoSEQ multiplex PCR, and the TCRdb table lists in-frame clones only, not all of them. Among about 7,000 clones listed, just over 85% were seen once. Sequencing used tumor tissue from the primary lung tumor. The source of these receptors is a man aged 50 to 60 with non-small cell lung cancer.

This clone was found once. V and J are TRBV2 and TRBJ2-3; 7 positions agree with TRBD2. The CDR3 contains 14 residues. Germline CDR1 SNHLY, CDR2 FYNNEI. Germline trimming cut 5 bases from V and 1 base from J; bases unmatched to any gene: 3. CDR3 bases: TGTGCCAGCAGTCTACGGGGGGGCACAGATACGCAGTATTTT. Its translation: CASSLRGGTDTQYF.

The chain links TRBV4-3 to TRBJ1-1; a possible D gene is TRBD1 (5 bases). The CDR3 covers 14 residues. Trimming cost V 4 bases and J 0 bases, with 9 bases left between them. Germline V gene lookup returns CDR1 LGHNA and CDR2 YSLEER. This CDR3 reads CASSPQTVNTEAFF. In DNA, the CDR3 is TGCGCCAGCAGCCCTCAGACAGTGAACACTGAAGCTTTCTTT.

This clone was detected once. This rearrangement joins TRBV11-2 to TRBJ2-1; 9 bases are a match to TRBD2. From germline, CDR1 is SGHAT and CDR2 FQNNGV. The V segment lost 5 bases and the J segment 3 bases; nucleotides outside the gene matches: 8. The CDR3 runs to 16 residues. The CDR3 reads CASSRGSGGNYNEQFF. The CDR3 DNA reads TGTGCCAGCAGCCGTGGGAGCGGGGGGAACTACAATGAGCAGTTCTTC.

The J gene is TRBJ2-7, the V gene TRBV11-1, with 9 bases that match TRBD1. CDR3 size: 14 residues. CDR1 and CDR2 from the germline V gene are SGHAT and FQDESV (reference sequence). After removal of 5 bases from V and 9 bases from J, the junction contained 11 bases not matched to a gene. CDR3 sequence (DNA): TGTGCCAGCAGCCCACAGGGGGCAGTAGTCCGGCAGTACTTC. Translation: CASSPQGAVVRQYF.

The CDR3 coding sequence is TGTGCCAGCAGCCCGGCGGGGGGGCTGACCGACACCTTC. Translated, it gives CASSPAGGLTDTF. The chain joins TRBV5-4 to TRBJ1-2, with a tentative D call TRBD1 (6 bases). V lost 4 bases and J lost 12, with 19 bases in between. The CDR3 spans 13 residues. Per germline, CDR1 SGHNT and CDR2 YYREEE (reference sequence).

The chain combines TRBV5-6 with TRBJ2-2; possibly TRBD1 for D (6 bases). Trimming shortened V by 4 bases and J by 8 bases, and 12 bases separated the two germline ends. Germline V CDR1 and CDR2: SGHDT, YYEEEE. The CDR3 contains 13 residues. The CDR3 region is CASSPGHRGELFF. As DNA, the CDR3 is TGTGCCAGCAGCCCGGGACACCGTGGGGAGCTGTTTTTT.

CDR3 sequence: CASLSGTGPSDTQYF. The CDR3 bases are TGTGCCAGTTTATCCGGGACAGGGCCATCAGATACGCAGTATTTT. V gene TRBV6-5 combines with J gene TRBJ2-3, with TRBD1 matching 9 bases. This CDR3 has 15 amino acids. V was clipped by 9 bases and J by 4 bases; unmatched bases: 11. CDR1 and CDR2 from the germline V gene are MNHEY and SVGAGI.